These 8 T cell receptor beta chains were sequenced from one sample in a study of cytomegalovirus exposure and HLA in healthy donors (dated by TCRdb to the late 2010s). The library was made by the immunoSEQ multiplex PCR assay. TCRdb took over this immuneACCESS table, retaining in-frame rearrangements with V and J assigned. Such tables are incomplete; in checked studies, under half of the missing clones stem from an unresolved V gene, and the remainder is unexplained. This sample lists around 300,000 clones; 87% were detected once. Approximately 1.1% of the sample belongs to the ten largest clones. The sample was PBMCs. The source is a woman in her twenties or thirties in good health and CMV-seropositive.

The J gene is TRBJ1-2, the V gene TRBV4-3, with 10 positions matching TRBD1. The germline CDR1 and CDR2 sequences are LGHNA and YSLEER. The CDR3 has 16 residues. J gave up 7 bases and V 0 bases, and 8 bases lay outside the gene matches. The CDR3 bases are TGCGCCAGCAGCCAAGAAAGGACAGGGGGAAGGTTTGGCTACACCTTC. This encodes CASSQERTGGRFGYTF.

The rearrangement links TRBV13 to TRBJ2-1; TRBD2 agrees at 10 bases. The V segment lost 4 bases and the J segment 7 bases; nucleotides outside the gene matches: 10. The CDR3 has 16 amino acids. Germline CDR1 reads PRHDT; CDR2 reads FYEKMQ (reference sequence). This CDR3 reads CASSSGLAAPQNEQFF. The CDR3 DNA sequence: TGTGCCAGCAGCTCTGGACTAGCGGCTCCTCAGAATGAGCAGTTCTTC.

In this sample, this clone turned up a few times. The chain couples TRBV11-2 to TRBJ1-4, with D possibly being TRBD1 (6 bases). The CDR3 has 16 amino acids. Germline CDR1 SGHAT, CDR2 FQNNGV. Between the trimmed V and J ends, which lost 4 bases and 5 bases, there was a span of 17 bases. Here the CDR3 reads CASSSRDQGHNEKLFF. The CDR3 nucleotides are TGTGCCAGCAGCTCCCGGGACCAGGGGCACAATGAAAAACTGTTTTTT.

V is TRBV14 and J is TRBJ1-2, with D perhaps matching TRBD1 (5 bases). V was pared by 2 bases and J by 4 bases, with 8 bases between. The CDR3 runs 13 residues. Germline CDR1 SGHDN, CDR2 FVKESK. The CDR3 is CASSQRGGYGYTF. The CDR3 DNA reads TGTGCCAGCAGCCAACGGGGGGGCTATGGCTACACCTTC. The whole variable domain, filled in from reference TRBV14 and TRBJ1-2, reads EAGVTQFPSHSVIEKGQTVTLRCDPISGHDNLYWYRRVMGKEIKFLLHFVKESKQDESGMPNNRFLAERTGGTYSTLKVQPAELEDSGVYFCASSQRGGYGYTFGSGTRLTVV.

The V gene is TRBV28, the J gene TRBJ2-7; TRBD2 matches at 10 bases. The CDR3 consists of 15 residues. The V segment lost 4 bases and the J segment 1 base; nucleotides outside the gene matches: 4. Germline V gene sequence: CDR1 MDHEN, CDR2 SYDVKM. CDR3 in amino acids: CASSSSGSDSYEQYF. CDR3 DNA: TGTGCCAGCAGTTCTAGCGGGAGCGATTCCTACGAGCAGTACTTC.

The rearrangement uses TRBV5-6 and TRBJ2-7, with D uncertain. Trimming cost V 4 bases and J 3 bases, with 11 bases left between them. CDR1 is SGHDT, CDR2 YYEEEE, per germline. The CDR3 runs to 13 residues. Here the CDR3 reads CASSPRTRYEQYF. CDR3 bases: TGTGCCAGCAGCCCCCGGACCCGCTACGAGCAGTACTTC.

This clone occurred once. The chain couples TRBV9 to TRBJ2-6; D gene ambiguous. This CDR3 is built from 15 residues. Germline CDR1 is SGDLS and CDR2 is YYNGEE. The ends were cut back, 5 bases at V and 0 bases at J, with 9 bases in the middle. The CDR3 DNA sequence: TGTGCCAGCAGTTCCCCAGGCTCTGGGGCCAACGTCCTGACTTTC. This gives the protein CASSSPGSGANVLTF.

This chain joins TRBV5-1 and TRBJ2-3, with D perhaps matching TRBD2 (5 bases). CDR3 length: 13 amino acids. The V and J ends lost 4 bases and 1 base respectively, with 7 bases between them. Germline loops: CDR1 SGHRS, CDR2 YFSETQ. The CDR3 reads CASSPAGTDTQYF. CDR3 DNA sequence: TGCGCCAGCAGCCCAGCGGGCACAGATACGCAGTATTTT.